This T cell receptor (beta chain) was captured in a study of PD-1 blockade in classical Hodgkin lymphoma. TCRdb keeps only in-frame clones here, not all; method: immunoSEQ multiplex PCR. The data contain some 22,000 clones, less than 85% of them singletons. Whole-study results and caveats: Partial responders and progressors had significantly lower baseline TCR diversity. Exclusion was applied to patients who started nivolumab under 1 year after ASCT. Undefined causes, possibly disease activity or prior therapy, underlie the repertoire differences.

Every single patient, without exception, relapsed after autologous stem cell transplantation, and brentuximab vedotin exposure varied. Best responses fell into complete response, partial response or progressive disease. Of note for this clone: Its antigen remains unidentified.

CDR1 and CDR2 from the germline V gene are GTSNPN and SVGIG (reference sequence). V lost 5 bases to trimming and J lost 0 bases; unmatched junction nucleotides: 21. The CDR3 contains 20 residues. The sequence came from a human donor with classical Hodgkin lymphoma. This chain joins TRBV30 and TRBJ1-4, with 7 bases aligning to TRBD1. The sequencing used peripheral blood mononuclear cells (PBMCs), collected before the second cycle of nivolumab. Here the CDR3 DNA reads TGTGCCTGGCGAGAACAGCTGACAGGGTGCGATATTGCAACTAATGAAAAACTGTTTTTT. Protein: CAWREQLTGCDIATNEKLFF.